Below, one T cell receptor (beta chain) is given with its context. What it binds is unknown. This entry comes from a study of graft-versus-host responses after intestinal transplantation. About the research overall: Multivisceral, liver-intestinal, or isolated intestinal grafts went to recipients. Study-wide results and limits: Allografts from individuals with graft-donor T cell macrochimerism displayed high graft-versus-host to host-versus-graft clonal ratios. Peak levels of circulating GvH clones tracked with early post-transplant HvG declines. Analysis identified GvH clones in recipient marrow, with some appearing first in ileum or blood.

Generated by immunoSEQ multiplex PCR, the TCRdb table keeps only in-frame clones and is missing some. The table includes tens of thousands of clones, more than 85% detected once. The V gene lost 0 bases and the J gene lost 4 bases, with 5 bases spanning the gap. CDR3 length: 13 amino acids. Germline V gene data show CDR1 as SGHDT and CDR2 as YYEEEE. The TCR was taken from a human patient who received an intestinal transplant, so some T cells may come from the graft donor. The gene calls are TRBV5-6 and TRBJ2-1; the D is unclear. The sample here was PBMCs, taken 66 days after intestinal transplant. The CDR3 sequence: CASSLGVYNEQFF. The CDR3, as DNA: TGTGCCAGCAGCTTGGGCGTATACAATGAGCAGTTCTTC.